This T cell receptor (beta chain) was obtained from a study of OX40 agonist ivuxolimab in advanced cancers. CDR3 length: 15 amino acids. Germline-derived CDR1 and CDR2 are LGHNA and YSLEER. Trimming took 1 base from V and 0 from J, leaving 7 bases between them. Assay used: immunoSEQ multiplex PCR; TCRdb lists only in-frame clones, some missing. Of roughly 76,000 clones detected, approximately 90% appear once; the ten largest clones hold about 5.5%. The rearrangement links TRBV4-3 to TRBJ2-1; D is undetermined. Sample: CD4+ or CD8+ T cells sorted from blood, taken in a trial of the OX40 agonist ivuxolimab. This sequence was found in an adult with an advanced solid tumor such as melanoma, head and neck, liver or kidney cancer. CDR3 DNA sequence: TGCGCCAGCAGCCAAGTATGGCTCTCCTACAATGAGCAGTTCTTC. Protein sequence: CASSQVWLSYNEQFF.